These 22 T cell receptor beta chains originate from one sample sequenced in a study of neurological immune-mediated disorders. Time point here: technical triplicate 3. TCRdb passed the 5' RACE reads through MiXCR, listing each CDR3 protein once. The table has about 44,000 distinct CDR3 sequences, about a fifth seen once. Material: PBMCs. The receptors derive from a man aged 55 to 69 with HTLV-1-associated myelopathy (HAM/TSP).

This clonotype has at least ten counts. The rearrangement joins TRBV28 to TRBJ2-7, with 7 bases that match TRBD2. From germline, CDR1 is MDHEN and CDR2 SYDVKM. J was trimmed by 0 bases and V by 2 bases; bases with no gene match: 4. The CDR3 runs to 15 residues. CDR3: CASSLIGGSSYEQYF. CDR3 in DNA: TGTGCCAGCAGTTTAATAGGCGGGAGCTCCTACGAGCAGTACTTC. Full variable domain (missing parts from reference TRBV28 and TRBJ2-7): DVKVTQSSRYLVKRTGEKVFLECVQDMDHENMFWYRQDPGLGLRLIYFSYDVKMKEKGDIPEGYSVSREKKERFSLILESASTNQTSMYLCASSLIGGSSYEQYFGPGTRLTVT.

This clonotype has ten or more counts. This chain connects TRBV12-3 or TRBV12-4 to TRBJ1-4, with 9 bases aligning to TRBD1. The junction had 5 bases not matched to a gene; V was cut back by 5 bases and J by 7 bases. The CDR3 is made up of 14 amino acids. This CDR3 reads CASSGQGRSEKLFF. The CDR3 region has the DNA TGTGCCAGCAGTGGACAGGGGCGGTCTGAAAAACTGTTTTTT.

This clonotype was recorded many times. This chain links TRBV12-3 or TRBV12-4 with TRBJ2-1; D is unresolved. V gave up 5 bases and J gave up 1 base, with 9 bases separating them. CDR3 length: 14 amino acids. CDR3: CASSMSRSYNEQFF. In DNA, the CDR3 is TGTGCCAGCAGTATGAGCAGGTCCTACAATGAGCAGTTCTTC.

This clonotype occurred many times. The gene calls are TRBV20-1 and TRBJ2-7; the D is unclear. Germline V gene lookup returns CDR1 DFQATT and CDR2 SNEGSKA (reference sequence). V dropped 0 bases and J dropped 2 bases, with 14 bases sitting between them. This CDR3 is built from 15 residues. CDR3 region: CSARDPDLSTYEQYF. The CDR3 coding sequence is TGCAGTGCTAGAGATCCTGACTTGTCTACCTACGAGCAGTACTTC.

The chain couples TRBV19 to TRBJ1-4, with D hard to call. This CDR3 has 15 amino acids. Germline assignment: CDR1 LNHDA and CDR2 SQIVND (reference sequence). V shed 3 bases and J shed 0 bases, with 8 bases lying between them. The CDR3 DNA reads as TGTGCCAGTAGTATTCGGCCCGCAACTAATGAAAAACTGTTTTTT. Amino acids: CASSIRPATNEKLFF.

This clonotype was recorded at least ten times. The V call is TRBV6-1, the J call TRBJ2-3, with TRBD2 matching 10 bases. The V and J ends lost 4 bases and 4 bases, in that order; junction bases with no gene match: 5. Germline values: CDR1 MNHNS, CDR2 SASEGT. CDR3 length: 15 amino acids. CDR3 bases: TGTGCCAGCAGTGTCCTAGCGGGAGAACCAGATACGCAGTATTTT. Its protein product is CASSVLAGEPDTQYF.

At least ten counts were recorded for this clonotype. The V gene is TRBV6-1, the J gene TRBJ2-5; D unresolved. Germline V gene sequence: CDR1 MNHNS, CDR2 SASEGT. The V end lost 5 bases, the J end lost 4 bases, and 17 bases lay between the germline ends. This CDR3 is built from 15 residues. The CDR3 is CASSPGRASGETQYF. The CDR3 nucleotides read TGTGCCAGCAGTCCAGGAAGGGCTTCTGGAGAGACCCAGTACTTC.

This clonotype came up many times. This chain joins TRBV20-1 and TRBJ2-7, with 12 bases lining up with TRBD2. Trimming took 0 bases from V and 2 from J; bases not matched to a gene: 5. CDR1 DFQATT and CDR2 SNEGSKA come from the germline V gene (reference sequence). The CDR3 totals 16 residues. CDR3 residues: CSARDSTSGRPYEQYF. CDR3 bases: TGCAGTGCTAGAGATTCGACTAGCGGGAGACCCTACGAGCAGTACTTC.

This clonotype was recorded at least ten times. The gene calls are TRBV5-1 and TRBJ2-1, with 7 bases aligning to TRBD1. Looked up from germline, CDR1 is SGHRS and CDR2 is YFSETQ. Trimming at V came to 0 bases and at J to 8 bases, leaving 11 bases not matched to a gene. The CDR3 covers 16 residues. CDR3 protein: CASSLVGQSMRHEQFF. In DNA form, the CDR3 reads TGCGCCAGCAGCTTGGTGGGACAGAGTATGAGGCATGAGCAGTTCTTC.

The rearrangement uses TRBV12-3 or TRBV12-4 and TRBJ1-5; possibly TRBD1 for D (5 bases). Trimming took 3 bases from V and 5 from J, leaving 14 bases between them. CDR3 length: 15 amino acids. CDR3 amino acids: CASSFGTERHQPQHF. The CDR3 DNA is TGTGCCAGCAGTTTCGGGACCGAGAGACATCAGCCCCAGCATTTT.

This clonotype was recorded at least ten times. This chain connects TRBV7-9 to TRBJ2-2, with D hard to call. CDR3 length equals 17 residues. CDR1 is SEHNR and CDR2 is FQNEAQ in the germline V gene (reference sequence). Trimming took 5 bases from V and 1 from J, leaving 17 bases between them. CDR3 coding DNA: TGTGCCAGCAGCCAAGGACCCGACTGGAAGAACACCGGGGAGCTGTTTTTT. Its protein product is CASSQGPDWKNTGELFF. Filled out from reference TRBV7-9 and TRBJ2-2, the complete variable domain reads DTGVSQNPRHKITKRGQNVTFRCDPISEHNRLYWYRQTLGQGPEFLTYFQNEAQLEKSRLLSDRFSAERPKGSFSTLEIQRTEQGDSAMYLCASSQGPDWKNTGELFFGEGSRLTVL.

This clonotype was detected many times. The gene calls are TRBV20-1 and TRBJ2-1, with 11 bases identical to TRBD2. Germline CDR1 reads DFQATT; CDR2 reads SNEGSKA (reference sequence). Trimming removed 0 bases from V and 9 bases from J; junction bases left unmatched: 10. The CDR3 covers 16 residues. In DNA, the CDR3 is TGCAGTGCTAGAGATCCCTCTAGCGGGGGGCTCTTTGAGCAGTTCTTC. This translates into CSARDPSSGGLFEQFF.

This clonotype has at least ten counts. The genes are TRBV19 and TRBJ1-1; D gene unclear. V dropped 5 bases and J dropped 2 bases, with 15 bases sitting between them. This CDR3 region has 15 residues. CDR1 is LNHDA and CDR2 is SQIVND in the germline V gene (reference sequence). CDR3 in amino acids: CASSWTAGVNTEAFF. CDR3 sequence (DNA): TGTGCCAGTAGTTGGACGGCAGGCGTAAACACTGAAGCTTTCTTT.

This clonotype was observed many times. The chain is built from TRBV5-1 and TRBJ1-2; the match to TRBD1 covers 7 bases. The germline gives CDR1 SGHRS, CDR2 YFSETQ. The CDR3 totals 13 residues. Trimming cost V 2 bases and J 6 bases; bases outside gene matches: 4. The CDR3 loop reads CASSFTGTDGYTF. For the CDR3, the DNA is TGCGCCAGCAGCTTCACGGGGACAGATGGCTACACCTTC.

This clonotype was detected ten times or more. This chain connects TRBV29-1 to TRBJ2-2; D not certain. Trimming took off 4 bases at V and 3 bases at J, with 3 bases between the two ends. CDR3 length equals 11 residues. CDR1 SQVTM and CDR2 ANQGSEA come from the germline V gene. The CDR3 region is CSVGHTGELFF. The CDR3, as DNA: TGCAGCGTTGGCCACACCGGGGAGCTGTTTTTT.

This clonotype occurred many times. This chain links TRBV18 with TRBJ2-1; TRBD2 matches at 10 bases. Per germline, CDR1 KGHSH and CDR2 LQKENI. The CDR3 is 16 amino acids. Trimming cost V 5 bases and J 7 bases; bases outside gene matches: 11. The CDR3 DNA sequence: TGTGCCAGCTCAAGGTCTAGCGGGAGCCCAGCGAATGAGCAGTTCTTC. Amino acids: CASSRSSGSPANEQFF. Using reference TRBV18 and TRBJ2-1 for the parts outside the CDR3, the full variable domain is NAGVMQNPRHLVRRRGQEARLRCSPMKGHSHVYWYRQLPEEGLKFMVYLQKENIIDESGMPKERFSAEFPKEGPSILRIQQVVRGDSAAYFCASSRSSGSPANEQFFGPGTRLTVL.

The chain combines TRBV7-9 with TRBJ2-5; TRBD1 aligns across 7 bases. The CDR3 contains 13 residues. Germline V gene sequence: CDR1 SEHNR, CDR2 FQNEAQ (reference sequence). V gave up 3 bases and J gave up 5 bases; unmatched junction bases: 3. CDR3 in amino acids: CASSLTGTETQYF. The CDR3 nucleotides are TGTGCCAGCAGCTTGACAGGGACGGAGACCCAGTACTTC.

This clonotype was observed many times. J is TRBJ1-2 and V is TRBV5-1, with a weak D call TRBD1 (6 bases). Trimming left V 3 bases short and J 4 bases short, with 16 bases between. Germline assignment: CDR1 SGHRS and CDR2 YFSETQ. The CDR3 is 15 amino acids. The CDR3 DNA reads as TGCGCCAGCAGCTCCCCAACGGACAGCTCCTATGGCTACACCTTC. This encodes CASSSPTDSSYGYTF.

This clonotype was found many times. This rearrangement joins TRBV5-6 to TRBJ2-3; a possible D gene is TRBD2 (5 bases). The CDR3 consists of 14 residues. Trimming left V 5 bases short and J 2 bases short, with 12 bases between. Germline V gene data show CDR1 as SGHDT and CDR2 as YYEEEE. CDR3 protein: CASSYGLITDTQYF. As DNA, the CDR3 is TGTGCCAGCAGTTATGGACTCATCACAGATACGCAGTATTTT.

This clonotype was found many times. V is TRBV5-1 and J is TRBJ2-7; tentative D call: TRBD1 (6 bases). Trimming shortened V by 2 bases and J by 1 base, and 13 bases separated the two germline ends. The CDR3 loop spans 15 amino acids. CDR1 is SGHRS, CDR2 YFSETQ, per germline. This CDR3 is CASSFGAGDSYEQYF. CDR3 DNA sequence: TGCGCCAGCAGCTTTGGTGCAGGGGATTCCTACGAGCAGTACTTC.

Ten or more counts support this clonotype. The chain links TRBV3-1 to TRBJ2-7; either TRBD1 or TRBD2 may fit D (5 bases each). The CDR3 covers 15 residues. Germline lookup yields CDR1 LGHDT and CDR2 YNNKEL (reference sequence). V was cut by 1 base and J by 3 bases, with 13 bases left in between. The CDR3 sequence is CASSQAMGTHYEQYF. The CDR3 DNA is TGTGCCAGCAGCCAAGCTATGGGGACCCACTACGAGCAGTACTTC.

On this clonotype: The conserved phenylalanine or tryptophan normally closing the CDR3 is absent here, so this likely arose from a read error. This chain links TRBV2 with TRBJ2-1; TRBD1 matches at 7 bases. Looked up from germline, CDR1 is SNHLY and CDR2 is FYNNEI. Germline trimming cut 4 bases from V and 6 bases from J; bases unmatched to any gene: 9. There are 15 residues in the CDR3. The CDR3 here is CASSVTTGVGNEQFL. The CDR3 DNA reads TGTGCCAGCAGTGTTACTACAGGGGTCGGCAATGAGCAGTTCTTA.